The next 12 T cell receptor beta chains were all read from a single sample in a study of T cell changes during pregnancy in multiple sclerosis. TCRdb's table, derived via immunoSEQ multiplex PCR, lists solely in-frame clones and lacks some. The sample includes roughly 41,000 clones, around nine tenths of them seen just once. This specimen consisted of CD8+ T cells from peripheral blood mononuclear cells, obtained in the third trimester of pregnancy. These receptors were obtained from a female donor with multiple sclerosis, enrolled in a pregnancy study.

The V and J genes are TRBV7-8 and TRBJ1-1; D is undetermined. The CDR3 is 15 residues long. Trimming stripped 4 bases from V and 4 bases from J, with 16 bases between. In germline, CDR1 is SGHVS, CDR2 FQNEAQ. CDR3 sequence: CASSSHKYKITEAFF. Here the CDR3 DNA reads TGTGCCAGCAGCTCCCATAAGTACAAGATCACTGAAGCTTTCTTT.

The chain joins TRBV19 to TRBJ1-5; D is ambiguous. V was pared by 6 bases and J by 9 bases, with 15 bases between. The CDR3 runs to 13 residues. In germline, CDR1 is LNHDA, CDR2 SQIVND (reference sequence). CDR3 DNA: TGTGCCAGTAGCACCTACGAGGATCCGCCCCAGCATTTT. Amino acids: CASSTYEDPPQHF.

The chain employs TRBV5-1 and TRBJ2-1, with 7 bases fitting TRBD1. The CDR3 loop spans 16 amino acids. Germline assignment: CDR1 SGHRS and CDR2 YFSETQ. J lost 7 bases, V lost 4 bases, and 14 bases had no gene match. CDR3 in amino acids: CASSHDYRGRMNEQFF. The DNA for the CDR3 is TGCGCCAGCAGCCACGACTACAGGGGACGAATGAATGAGCAGTTCTTC.

This chain uses TRBV27 with TRBJ2-7; 7 bases match TRBD1. J gave up 5 bases and V 3 bases, and 1 base lay outside the gene matches. From germline, CDR1 is MNHEY and CDR2 SMNVEV (reference sequence). The CDR3 spans 12 residues. The CDR3: CASSFTGDEQYF. The CDR3, as DNA: TGTGCCAGCAGTTTTACAGGGGACGAGCAGTACTTC.

J is TRBJ1-6 and V is TRBV13; 8 bases align to TRBD1. Germline V gene lookup returns CDR1 PRHDT and CDR2 FYEKMQ (reference sequence). The CDR3 has 15 amino acids. Trimming at V came to 3 bases and at J to 10 bases, leaving 8 bases not matched to a gene. Written as DNA, the CDR3 is TGTGCCAGCAGCTTCTCGACAGGGGTTAACTCACCCCTCCACTTT. Translated, it gives CASSFSTGVNSPLHF.

V gene TRBV7-9 combines with J gene TRBJ1-2, with D possibly matching TRBD1 (5 bases). The CDR3 is made up of 12 amino acids. The germline CDR1 and CDR2 sequences are SEHNR and FQNEAQ (reference sequence). V lost 6 bases, J lost 2 bases, and 7 bases lay in between. The CDR3 protein is CASRGQNYGYTF. The CDR3 bases are TGTGCCAGCAGGGGGCAGAACTATGGCTACACCTTC.

The chain has TRBV29-1 and TRBJ2-5; 12 bases match TRBD1. Germline CDR1 reads SQVTM; CDR2 reads ANQGSEA. CDR3 length equals 14 residues. Trimming at V came to 7 bases and at J to 5 bases, leaving 8 bases not matched to a gene. The CDR3, as DNA: TGCAGCGGAACCGGGACAGGGGGCCGGGAGACCCAGTACTTC. This encodes CSGTGTGGRETQYF.

The chain has TRBV4-3 and TRBJ2-7, with 8 bases lining up with TRBD2. From germline, CDR1 is LGHNA and CDR2 YSLEER. The CDR3 loop spans 16 amino acids. J was trimmed by 5 bases and V by 4 bases; bases with no gene match: 13. CDR3 sequence reads: CASSRTSGGGLDEQYF. In nucleotides, the CDR3 is TGCGCCAGCAGCCGGACCTCGGGCGGGGGGTTGGACGAGCAGTACTTC.

This clone came up once. The chain has TRBV27 and TRBJ1-5; the D is unclear. CDR1 is MNHEY and CDR2 is SMNVEV in the germline V gene (reference sequence). Trimming stripped 2 bases from V and 4 bases from J, with 18 bases between. This CDR3 is built from 17 residues. The CDR3 bases are TGTGCCAGCAGTTTAATGGGAGGGTTCGGTGGTAATCAGCCCCAGCATTTT. This codes for CASSLMGGFGGNQPQHF.

The chain uses TRBV5-6 and TRBJ1-3; 9 nucleotides align to TRBD1. The V gene's germline CDR1 is SGHDT and CDR2 YYEEEE. CDR3 size: 15 residues. V lost 0 bases, J lost 2 bases, and 0 bases stayed unmatched. The CDR3 sequence: CASSLGQGAGNTIYF. The CDR3 DNA follows: TGTGCCAGCAGCTTGGGACAGGGGGCTGGAAACACCATATATTTT.

The chain employs TRBV10-2 and TRBJ2-3, with 7 bases that match TRBD2. V lost 5 bases, J lost 2 bases, and 10 bases stayed unmatched. Germline loops: CDR1 WSHSY, CDR2 SAAADI. This CDR3 is 16 amino acids long. Here the CDR3 reads CASSLSLAEDTDTQYF. The CDR3 coding sequence is TGCGCCAGCAGTCTTTCGCTAGCGGAAGACACAGATACGCAGTATTTT.

This clone has only one observation. This sequence joins TRBV2 and TRBJ2-3; 10 nucleotides align to TRBD1. Germline assignment: CDR1 SNHLY and CDR2 FYNNEI. V lost 10 bases to trimming and J lost 0 bases; unmatched junction nucleotides: 10. This CDR3 contains 16 residues. As DNA, the CDR3 is TGTGCCATAGACCCCCGGGGACAGGGGAGCACAGATACGCAGTATTTT. Amino acids: CAIDPRGQGSTDTQYF.